The 24 T cell receptor beta chains given below trace back to one sample, sequenced in a study of blood T cells in healthy people across ages. Primers used in a second PCR of about 7 to 12 cycles were a sample-barcoded 5' primer and a J-beta primer mix. TCRdb re-derived calls from the 5' RACE reads in MiXCR, one entry per CDR3 protein. The table has about 780,000 distinct CDR3 sequences, 35% to 60% seen once. Sequences were obtained from blood. These receptors were collected from a man older than 75 in good health.

The CDR3 sequence is CASSLFGAEQYF. The CDR3 DNA is TGTGCCAGCAGCTTATTTGGTGCGGAGCAGTACTTC. The V call is TRBV13, the J call TRBJ2-7; D ambiguous. V was trimmed by 2 bases and J by 7 bases, leaving 9 bases between them. The germline V gene encodes CDR1 PRHDT and CDR2 FYEKMQ (reference sequence). CDR3 size: 12 residues.

A remark on this clonotype: Sequence at one end of the junction differs from germline and may be a read error. J is TRBJ2-1 and V is TRBV5-1; D gene ambiguous. The CDR3 contains 15 residues. Germline V gene sequence: CDR1 SGHRS, CDR2 YFSETQ. The CDR3 reads CAGSLESSAGNEQFF. The CDR3 DNA follows: TGCGCCGGCAGCTTGGAATCTTCCGCCGGCAATGAGCAGTTCTTC.

The J gene is TRBJ2-3, the V gene TRBV20-1; no definite D call. This CDR3 contains 13 residues. Germline CDR1 and CDR2: DFQATT and SNEGSKA (reference sequence). The ends were cut back, 3 bases at V and 8 bases at J, with 15 bases in the middle. The CDR3 bases are TGCAGTGCTAGCGGGCAGATCCCGGGTACGCAGTATTTT. Amino acid sequence: CSASGQIPGTQYF.

The J gene is TRBJ2-2, the V gene TRBV29-1; D unclear. There are 16 residues in the CDR3. Germline CDR1 reads SQVTM; CDR2 reads ANQGSEA. Between the trimmed V and J ends, which lost 4 bases and 1 base, there was a span of 16 bases. The CDR3 sequence: CSVGENRVKNTGELFF. The CDR3 DNA reads as TGCAGCGTTGGGGAAAATAGGGTCAAGAACACCGGGGAGCTGTTTTTT.

The genes are TRBV11-3 and TRBJ2-1; no definite D call. The V end lost 2 bases, the J end lost 2 bases, and 7 bases lay between the germline ends. This CDR3 contains 14 residues. CDR1 SGHNT and CDR2 YENEEA come from the germline V gene. The CDR3 DNA reads as TGTGCCAGCAGCTTAAGCCTAACCTACAATGAGCAGTTCTTC. Amino acid sequence: CASSLSLTYNEQFF. The variable domain in full, completed from reference TRBV11-3 and TRBJ2-1, reads EAGVVQSPRYKIIEKKQPVAFWCNPISGHNTLYWYLQNLGQGPELLIRYENEEAVDDSQLPKDRFSAERLKGVDSTLKIQPAELGDSAVYLCASSLSLTYNEQFFGPGTRLTVL.

The chain has TRBV4-3 and TRBJ2-4, with 11 bases aligning to TRBD2. V lost 3 bases to trimming and J lost 6 bases; unmatched junction nucleotides: 1. Per the germline V gene, CDR1 is LGHNA and CDR2 is YSLEER. CDR3 length: 14 residues. The CDR3 region is CASSQGLAVNIQYF. Here the CDR3 DNA reads TGCGCCAGCAGCCAGGGACTAGCGGTAAACATTCAGTACTTC.

This clonotype was detected a few times. The rearrangement uses TRBV7-2 and TRBJ1-1; D is unresolved. The CDR3 length is 14 residues. From germline, CDR1 is SGHTA and CDR2 FQGNSA. The ends were cut back, 1 base at V and 10 bases at J, with 16 bases in the middle. The CDR3, as DNA: TGTGCCAGCAGCTTAGAAGCCCGGCGGAGTAGAGCTTTCTTT. Translated: CASSLEARRSRAFF.

This clonotype occurred a few times. This chain connects TRBV20-1 to TRBJ2-5; D is perhaps TRBD2 (7 bases). CDR1 is DFQATT, CDR2 SNEGSKA, per germline (reference sequence). V was pared by 3 bases and J by 5 bases, with 16 bases between. This CDR3 region has 14 residues. The CDR3 DNA sequence: TGCAGTGCTAGTGTCGGGGGGACACTCGAGACCCAGTACTTC. This encodes CSASVGGTLETQYF.

The CDR3 bases are TGTGCCGTTGGAAGGGGAGCCGACACTGAAGCTTTCTTT. It encodes CAVGRGADTEAFF. The chain is built from TRBV7-9 and TRBJ1-1; perhaps TRBD1 as D (5 bases). CDR1 is SEHNR, CDR2 FQNEAQ, per germline (reference sequence). V lost 11 bases, J lost 3 bases, and 16 bases lay in between. The CDR3 is 13 residues long. Filled out from reference TRBV7-9 and TRBJ1-1, the complete variable domain reads DTGVSQNPRHKITKRGQNVTFRCDPISEHNRLYWYRQTLGQGPEFLTYFQNEAQLEKSRLLSDRFSAERPKGSFSTLEIQRTEQGDSAMYLCAVGRGADTEAFFGQGTRLTVV.

This chain links TRBV7-2 with TRBJ1-1; the D gene is possibly TRBD1 (5 bases). CDR3 length: 16 amino acids. V lost 0 bases and J 8 bases, leaving 19 bases between the germline ends. Germline assignment: CDR1 SGHTA and CDR2 FQGNSA. The CDR3 sequence is CASSLATAFPGGEAFF. CDR3 in DNA: TGTGCCAGCAGCTTAGCCACAGCATTCCCTGGGGGGGAAGCTTTCTTT.

The chain carries TRBV20-1 and TRBJ2-2; D might be TRBD2 (6 bases). Germline-derived CDR1 and CDR2 are DFQATT and SNEGSKA (reference sequence). This CDR3 is built from 15 residues. V gave up 6 bases and J gave up 1 base, with 15 bases separating them. The CDR3 region is CSARSVSGNTGELFF. Here the CDR3 DNA reads TGCAGTGCCCGATCTGTTAGCGGGAACACCGGGGAGCTGTTTTTT.

The chain links TRBV20-1 to TRBJ2-1; the D gene could be TRBD1 or TRBD2 (6 bases each). CDR1 and CDR2 (germline): DFQATT, SNEGSKA (reference sequence). Deletions cut 0 bases from V and 8 bases from J, with 14 bases between. The length of the CDR3 is 14 residues. This CDR3 is CSARDYKGGHEQFF. The CDR3 DNA reads TGCAGTGCTAGAGATTATAAAGGGGGGCATGAGCAGTTCTTC.

The chain couples TRBV12-5 to TRBJ2-5; the D is unclear. From germline, CDR1 is LGHNT and CDR2 FRNRAP. The CDR3 length is 13 residues. Trimming stripped 6 bases from V and 4 bases from J, with 12 bases between. DNA for the CDR3: TGTGCTAGTGGCCTCGGACGTCTAGAGACCCAGTACTTC. Amino acids: CASGLGRLETQYF.

The chain is built from TRBV18 and TRBJ1-1; 8 bases are a match to TRBD1. Germline CDR1 and CDR2: KGHSH and LQKENI. This CDR3 comprises 13 residues. After removal of 3 bases from V and 6 bases from J, the junction contained 3 bases not matched to a gene. Here the CDR3 DNA reads TGTGCCAGCTCACCGGACAGGGACTCTGAAGCTTTCTTT. This sequence encodes CASSPDRDSEAFF.

The chain links TRBV5-1 to TRBJ2-3; the match to TRBD2 covers 10 bases. CDR3 length: 16 amino acids. Germline CDR1 SGHRS, CDR2 YFSETQ. Trimming took 4 bases from V and 2 from J; bases not matched to a gene: 7. CDR3 loop: CASSRSLAGVTDTQYF. The CDR3 DNA follows: TGCGCCAGCAGCCGATCTCTAGCGGGGGTCACAGATACGCAGTATTTT. The variable domain in full, completed from reference TRBV5-1 and TRBJ2-3, reads KAGVTQTPRYLIKTRGQQVTLSCSPISGHRSVSWYQQTPGQGLQFLFEYFSETQRNKGNFPGRFSGRQFSNSRSEMNVSTLELGDSALYLCASSRSLAGVTDTQYFGPGTRLTVL.

The chain employs TRBV27 and TRBJ2-1; weak D call: TRBD2 (6 bases). The V gene lost 10 bases and the J gene lost 4 bases, with 11 bases spanning the gap. Looked up from germline, CDR1 is MNHEY and CDR2 is SMNVEV (reference sequence). The CDR3 consists of 12 residues. CDR3 loop: CATSDSYNEQFF. For the CDR3, the DNA is TGTGCCACTAGCGACTCGTACAATGAGCAGTTCTTC.

This clonotype was observed a few times. V and J are TRBV21-1 and TRBJ2-1. TRBV21-1 is termed a pseudogene. The CDR3 loop spans 14 amino acids. CDR3 amino acids: CASSGEGSYNEQFF. The CDR3 DNA is TGTGCCAGCAGCGGGGAGGGCTCCTACAATGAGCAGTTCTTC.

The rearrangement uses TRBV12-3 or TRBV12-4 and TRBJ2-1; D is perhaps TRBD2 (6 bases). CDR3 length: 15 residues. V was clipped by 6 bases and J by 1 base, with 13 bases between them. In nucleotides, the CDR3 is TGTGCCAGCAGCCAGACCGGAGGGTCCTACAATGAGCAGTTCTTC. Its protein product is CASSQTGGSYNEQFF.

V and J are TRBV19 and TRBJ1-5, with D perhaps matching TRBD1 (6 bases). The CDR3 spans 16 residues. The germline V gene encodes CDR1 LNHDA and CDR2 SQIVND (reference sequence). V was clipped by 6 bases and J by 0 bases, with 15 bases between them. DNA of the CDR3: TGTGCCAGTAGCCTCAACAGGGACTATAGCAATCAGCCCCAGCATTTT. This gives the protein CASSLNRDYSNQPQHF. Full variable domain (outside the CDR3, taken from reference TRBV19 and TRBJ1-5): DGGITQSPKYLFRKEGQNVTLSCEQNLNHDAMYWYRQDPGQGLRLIYYSQIVNDFQKGDIAEGYSVSREKKESFPLTVTSAQKNPTAFYLCASSLNRDYSNQPQHFGDGTRLSIL.

The chain is built from TRBV29-1 and TRBJ2-1; D is tentatively TRBD1 or TRBD2 (5 bases each). Trimming shortened V by 6 bases and J by 9 bases, and 12 bases separated the two germline ends. This CDR3 comprises 11 residues. Germline values: CDR1 SQVTM, CDR2 ANQGSEA. In nucleotides, the CDR3 is TGCAGCGTCTGGGACCCCACTGAGCAGTTCTTC. Its protein is CSVWDPTEQFF.

The gene calls are TRBV11-3 and TRBJ2-1; 9 bases map to TRBD2. V lost 0 bases, J lost 11 bases, and 11 bases stayed unmatched. This CDR3 is 16 amino acids long. In germline, CDR1 is SGHNT, CDR2 YENEEA. The CDR3 DNA reads as TGTGCCAGCAGCTTAGATCAAATGTTAGCGGGAGACCAGCAGTTCTTC. This gives the protein CASSLDQMLAGDQQFF.

This rearrangement joins TRBV19 to TRBJ2-5; 7 bases fit TRBD2. The J call may be in error: the DNA end matches TRBJ2-7 better. Germline V gene data show CDR1 as LNHDA and CDR2 as SQIVND (reference sequence). The CDR3 spans 13 residues. The CDR3 DNA reads TGTGCCAGTAGTAGGACTAGGAAGGGCGAGCAGTACTTC. Translating gives CASSRTRKGEQYF.

The rearrangement joins TRBV7-2 to TRBJ2-2; TRBD1 matches 9 bases. After removal of 4 bases from V and 6 bases from J, the junction contained 3 bases not matched to a gene. The CDR3 spans 14 residues. Germline V gene lookup returns CDR1 SGHTA and CDR2 FQGNSA. Written as DNA, the CDR3 is TGTGCCAGCAGCTCACAGGGGGCCTCCGGGGAGCTGTTTTTT. Its protein product is CASSSQGASGELFF.

The sample holds many counts of this clonotype. This chain connects TRBV6-2 or TRBV6-3 to TRBJ2-7; TRBD1 matches at 7 bases. Germline V gene sequence: CDR1 MNHEY, CDR2 SVGEGT. V lost 0 bases to trimming and J lost 2 bases; unmatched junction nucleotides: 10. The CDR3 spans 17 residues. The CDR3, as DNA: TGTGCCAGCAGTTACTCGGGCATCAGGGGGTTCGCCTACGAGCAGTACTTC. Its protein product is CASSYSGIRGFAYEQYF.